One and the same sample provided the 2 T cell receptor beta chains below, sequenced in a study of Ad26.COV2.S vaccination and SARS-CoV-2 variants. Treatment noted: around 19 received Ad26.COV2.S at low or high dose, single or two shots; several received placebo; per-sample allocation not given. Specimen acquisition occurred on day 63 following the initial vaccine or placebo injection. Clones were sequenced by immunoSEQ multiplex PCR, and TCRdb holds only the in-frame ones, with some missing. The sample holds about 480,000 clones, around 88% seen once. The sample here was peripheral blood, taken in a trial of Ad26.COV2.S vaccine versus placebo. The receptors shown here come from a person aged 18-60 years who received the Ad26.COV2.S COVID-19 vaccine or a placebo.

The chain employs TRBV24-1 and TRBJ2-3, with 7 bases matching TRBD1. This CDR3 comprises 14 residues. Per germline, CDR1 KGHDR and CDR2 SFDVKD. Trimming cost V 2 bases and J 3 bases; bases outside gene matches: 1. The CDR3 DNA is TGTGCCACCAGTGATTCGGGACAGACAGATACGCAGTATTTT. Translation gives CATSDSGQTDTQYF.

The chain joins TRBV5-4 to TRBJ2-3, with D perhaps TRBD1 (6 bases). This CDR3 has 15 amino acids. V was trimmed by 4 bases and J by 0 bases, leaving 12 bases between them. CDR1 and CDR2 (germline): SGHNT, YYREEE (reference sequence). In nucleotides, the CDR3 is TGTGCCAGCAGCCCTGGGGGACATAGCACAGATACGCAGTATTTT. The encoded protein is CASSPGGHSTDTQYF.